This T cell receptor beta chain originates from a study of shared clonotypes between healthy human individuals. At deep level, the assay was performed. Original analysis: There were no quality scores in the junction-only immunoSEQ sequences, so filtering differed. TCRdb's table, derived via immunoSEQ multiplex PCR, lists solely in-frame clones and lacks some. That table gives V, J and clone size, and the DNA gave D and trimming. The table shows fewer than 3 million clones, with around 90% occurring only once. Details on this clone: Its matching antigen is unknown.

Study results and limitations: Researchers sampled blood only, noting tissue repertoires likely differ.

The V and J ends lost 6 bases and 2 bases respectively, with 15 bases between them. This CDR3 is built from 15 residues. Germline values: CDR1 MNHEY, CDR2 SMNVEV (reference sequence). CD4+ cells were split into CD45RA+ naive and CD45RA-negative memory subsets. The source material was naive CD4+ T cells from PBMCs. The sample's subset: CD45RA+ positively selected. This receptor was taken from a man aged 18 to 35 in good health. Some clones in this sample may be carry-over from other donors' samples. This rearrangement joins TRBV27 to TRBJ2-3; maybe TRBD2 (5 bases). CDR3: CASRGLQRNTDTQYF. In nucleotides, the CDR3 is TGTGCCAGCAGGGGCCTGCAGCGGAACACAGATACGCAGTATTTT.